The sequence of this T cell receptor (beta chain) was determined in a study of T cells in Graves' hyperthyroidism and ophthalmopathy. Study-wide context: Blood was drawn when the patient was first diagnosed and still untreated. Study-wide results and limits: Clonotypes that were expanded in thyroid above 0.001 mostly appeared in blood too.

Trimming left V 2 bases short and J 5 bases short, with 10 bases between. In germline, CDR1 is SGHVS, CDR2 FNYEAQ. This CDR3 has 14 residues. This clonotype was found a few times. What it binds is unknown. The study left out patients who had uncontrolled infection, other autoimmune disease, pregnancy or lactation. Using RNA transcripts as the source, TCR beta CDR3 regions were amplified. The TCR CDR3 was amplified in a first-round RT-PCR using the HTBI primer set. TCRdb reanalysed the multiplex PCR reads using MiXCR and keeps one entry per CDR3 protein. The sample has about 320,000 distinct CDR3 sequences, 16% seen once; the top ten hold around 33%.

The J gene is TRBJ1-5, the V gene TRBV7-6, with D maybe TRBD1 (5 bases). The receptor was isolated from a man aged 25-45 years with Graves' hyperthyroidism. The specimen was blood. CDR3 in amino acids: CASSLNRGHQPQHF. CDR3 DNA: TGTGCCAGCAGCTTAAATAGGGGACATCAGCCCCAGCATTTT.